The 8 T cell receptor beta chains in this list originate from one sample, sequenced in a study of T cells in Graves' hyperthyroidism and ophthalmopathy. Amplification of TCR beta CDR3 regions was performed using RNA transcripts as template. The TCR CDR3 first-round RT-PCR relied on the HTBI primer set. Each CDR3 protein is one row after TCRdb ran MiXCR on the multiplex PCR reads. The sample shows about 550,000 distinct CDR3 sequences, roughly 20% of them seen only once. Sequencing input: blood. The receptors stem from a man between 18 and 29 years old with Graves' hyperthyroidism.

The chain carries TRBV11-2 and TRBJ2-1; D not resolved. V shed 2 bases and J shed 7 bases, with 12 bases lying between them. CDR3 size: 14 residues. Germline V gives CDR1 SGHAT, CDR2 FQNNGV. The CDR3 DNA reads TGTGCCAGCAGCTTACCGACTTCGTTTAATGAGCAGTTCTTC. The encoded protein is CASSLPTSFNEQFF.

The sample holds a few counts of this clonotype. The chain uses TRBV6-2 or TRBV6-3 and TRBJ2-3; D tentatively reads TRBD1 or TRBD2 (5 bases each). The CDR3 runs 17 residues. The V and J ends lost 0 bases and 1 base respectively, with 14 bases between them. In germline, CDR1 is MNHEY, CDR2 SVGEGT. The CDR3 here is CASSYSMGLARTDTQYF. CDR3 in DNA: TGTGCCAGCAGTTACTCGATGGGGCTAGCACGCACAGATACGCAGTATTTT.

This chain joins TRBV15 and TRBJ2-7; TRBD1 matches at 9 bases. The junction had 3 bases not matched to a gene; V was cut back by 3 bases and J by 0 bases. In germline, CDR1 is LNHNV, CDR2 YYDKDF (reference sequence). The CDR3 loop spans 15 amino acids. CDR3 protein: CATSSPDRGSYEQYF. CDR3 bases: TGTGCCACCAGCAGCCCGGACAGGGGCTCCTACGAGCAGTACTTC.

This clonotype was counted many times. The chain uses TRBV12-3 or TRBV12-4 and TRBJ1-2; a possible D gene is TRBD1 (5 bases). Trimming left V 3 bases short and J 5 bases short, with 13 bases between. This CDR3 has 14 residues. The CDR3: CASSFGGVGYGYTF. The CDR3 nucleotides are TGTGCCAGCAGTTTTGGAGGGGTCGGATATGGCTACACCTTC.

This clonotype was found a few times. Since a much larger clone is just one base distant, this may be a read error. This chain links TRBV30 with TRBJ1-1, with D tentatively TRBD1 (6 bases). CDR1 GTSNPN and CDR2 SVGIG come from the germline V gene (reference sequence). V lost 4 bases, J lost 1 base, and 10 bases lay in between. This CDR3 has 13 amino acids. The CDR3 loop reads CAWNRAENTEAFF. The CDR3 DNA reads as TGTGCCTGGAACAGGGCCGAGAACACTGAAGCTTTCTTT.

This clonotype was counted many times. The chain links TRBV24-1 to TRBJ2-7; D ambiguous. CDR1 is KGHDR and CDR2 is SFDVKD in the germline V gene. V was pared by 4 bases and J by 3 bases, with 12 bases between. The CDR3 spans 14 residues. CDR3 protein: CATSDPGNSYEQYF. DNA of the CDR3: TGTGCCACCAGTGACCCTGGGAACAGCTACGAGCAGTACTTC.

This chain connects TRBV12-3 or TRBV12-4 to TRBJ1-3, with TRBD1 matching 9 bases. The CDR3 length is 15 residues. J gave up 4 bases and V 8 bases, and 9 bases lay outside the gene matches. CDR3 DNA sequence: TGTGCCAGCGGACCACAGGGGGCGGTGGGAAACACCATATATTTT. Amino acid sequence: CASGPQGAVGNTIYF.

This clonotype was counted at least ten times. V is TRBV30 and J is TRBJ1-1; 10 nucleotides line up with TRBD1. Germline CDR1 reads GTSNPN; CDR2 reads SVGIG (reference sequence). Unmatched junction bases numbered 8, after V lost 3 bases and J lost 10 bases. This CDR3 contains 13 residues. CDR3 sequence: CAWSLSGQGRAFF. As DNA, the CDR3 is TGTGCCTGGAGCCTATCGGGACAGGGGCGAGCTTTCTTT.